The 17 T cell receptor beta chains given below trace back to one sample, sequenced in a study of CD8 T cells in ankylosing spondylitis. TCRdb reprocessed the 5' RACE reads via MiXCR and lists one record per CDR3 protein. Of a few hundred thousand distinct CDR3 sequences in the sample, less than 25% were seen once. The specimen sequenced was blood, either unsorted or a sorted T cell fraction (not recorded which). Receptors were obtained from a female donor with ankylosing spondylitis or in good health (not recorded which).

This clonotype turned up a few times. This chain uses TRBV15 with TRBJ2-3; TRBD2 agrees at 8 bases. The CDR3 totals 18 residues. The ends lost 1 base at V and 2 bases at J; junction bases unmatched: 11. The V gene's germline CDR1 is LNHNV and CDR2 YYDKDF (reference sequence). The CDR3 protein is CATSRAVVKTSVTDTQYF. CDR3 nucleotide sequence: TGTGCCACCAGCAGAGCCGTGGTAAAGACTAGCGTCACAGATACGCAGTATTTT.

V gene TRBV5-1 combines with J gene TRBJ2-7; D is possibly TRBD1 or TRBD2 (5 bases each). The V gene's germline CDR1 is SGHRS and CDR2 YFSETQ. The V end was cut by 1 base, the J end by 4 bases, with 24 bases between. The CDR3 runs 18 residues. The CDR3 DNA sequence: TGCGCCAGCAGCTTGAGTGGCGGAGGTGGGGGAGTAGGATACGAGCAGTACTTC. This encodes CASSLSGGGGGVGYEQYF.

This clonotype has a handful of counts. In DNA form, the CDR3 reads TGTGCCAGCAGACCCGGACTAGCGGGAGGGCCTAGCACCGGGGAGCTGTTTTTT. Translated, it gives CASRPGLAGGPSTGELFF. V and J are TRBV6-2 or TRBV6-3 and TRBJ2-2; 15 positions match TRBD2. In germline, CDR1 is MNHEY, CDR2 SVGEGT. The CDR3 has 18 residues. J gave up 4 bases and V 6 bases, and 9 bases lay outside the gene matches.

This clonotype was recorded at least ten times. The chain employs TRBV15 and TRBJ2-2; no definite D call. This CDR3 has 16 residues. Trimming removed 0 bases at V and 3 bases at J, with 11 bases between. Germline V gene data show CDR1 as LNHNV and CDR2 as YYDKDF (reference sequence). For the CDR3, the DNA is TGTGCCACCAGCAGAGATTTTCGCCCAGACACCGGGGAGCTGTTTTTT. Translating gives CATSRDFRPDTGELFF.

The CDR3 protein is CASISRDNSPLHF. The CDR3 region has the DNA TGTGCCAGCATTAGCAGGGATAATTCACCCCTCCACTTT. V is TRBV28 and J is TRBJ1-6; TRBD1 is a possible D gene (5 bases). Germline CDR1 MDHEN, CDR2 SYDVKM. Deletions cut 7 bases from V and 5 bases from J, with 9 bases between. The CDR3 is 13 residues long. The whole variable domain, filled in from reference TRBV28 and TRBJ1-6, reads DVKVTQSSRYLVKRTGEKVFLECVQDMDHENMFWYRQDPGLGLRLIYFSYDVKMKEKGDIPEGYSVSREKKERFSLILESASTNQTSMYLCASISRDNSPLHFGNGTRLTVT.

This chain links TRBV20-1 with TRBJ1-1; D unclear. Germline V gene data show CDR1 as DFQATT and CDR2 as SNEGSKA (reference sequence). V lost 0 bases and J 1 base, leaving 15 bases between the germline ends. The CDR3 covers 16 residues. The CDR3 protein is CSARDSAPFTNTEAFF. The CDR3 nucleotides read TGCAGTGCTAGAGACAGCGCTCCCTTTACGAACACTGAAGCTTTCTTT.

The gene calls are TRBV29-1 and TRBJ2-7, with D possibly TRBD2 on 6 matching bases. V was pared by 5 bases and J by 2 bases, with 25 bases between. From germline, CDR1 is SQVTM and CDR2 ANQGSEA. The CDR3 is 17 residues long. CDR3 residues: CSVSPLRGYGAPYEQYF. The CDR3, as DNA: TGCAGCGTTTCTCCTTTGCGGGGCTATGGCGCCCCCTACGAGCAGTACTTC.

This clonotype has only a few counts. The chain uses TRBV5-6 and TRBJ1-5; D gene uncertain. There are 13 residues in the CDR3. V dropped 0 bases and J dropped 4 bases, with 5 bases sitting between them. CDR1 SGHDT and CDR2 YYEEEE come from the germline V gene. CDR3 coding DNA: TGTGCCAGCAGCTTGGGGTATAATCAGCCCCAGCATTTT. Its translation is CASSLGYNQPQHF.

This chain links TRBV13 with TRBJ1-1; the D is unclear. The CDR3 has 14 amino acids. In germline, CDR1 is PRHDT, CDR2 FYEKMQ (reference sequence). Trimming shortened V by 2 bases and J by 4 bases, and 11 bases separated the two germline ends. This chain's CDR3 is CASSLMGSVTEAFF. DNA of the CDR3: TGTGCCAGCAGCTTAATGGGGTCGGTCACTGAAGCTTTCTTT.

DNA for the CDR3: TGTGCCACCAGTGGCGAGGCGAACAATGAGCAGTTCTTC. Its translation is CATSGEANNEQFF. This rearrangement joins TRBV24-1 to TRBJ2-1; the D is unclear. The germline gives CDR1 KGHDR, CDR2 SFDVKD. The CDR3 length is 13 residues. V lost 5 bases and J 5 bases, leaving 9 bases between the germline ends.

The chain uses TRBV12-3 or TRBV12-4 and TRBJ2-2; D call uncertain. V was clipped by 8 bases and J by 0 bases, with 10 bases between them. This CDR3 is built from 14 residues. The CDR3 coding sequence is TGTGCCAGCCTAGAGGACGCGAACACCGGGGAGCTGTTTTTT. This translates into CASLEDANTGELFF.

V gene TRBV6-2 or TRBV6-3 combines with J gene TRBJ2-5, with D perhaps assigned TRBD1 or TRBD2 (5 bases each). Trimming took off 5 bases at V and 3 bases at J, with 13 bases between the two ends. Germline lookup yields CDR1 MNHEY and CDR2 SVGEGT. The CDR3 contains 14 residues. The CDR3 sequence: CASSLRGAEETQYF. CDR3 nucleotide sequence: TGTGCCAGCAGTCTCCGAGGGGCGGAAGAGACCCAGTACTTC.

This clonotype appeared a few times. V gene TRBV20-1 combines with J gene TRBJ2-7; D unclear. This CDR3 has 14 amino acids. The V end lost 1 base, the J end lost 3 bases, and 13 bases lay between the germline ends. Germline V gives CDR1 DFQATT, CDR2 SNEGSKA (reference sequence). Written as DNA, the CDR3 is TGCAGTGCTAGAGCGCAGCTCCTCGACTACGAGCAGTACTTC. This codes for CSARAQLLDYEQYF.

V usage is TRBV20-1 and J usage is TRBJ2-1; 14 nucleotides match TRBD2. CDR3 length: 17 amino acids. The V gene end was trimmed by 3 bases and the J gene end by 4 bases; junction bases not matched to a gene: 8. CDR1 is DFQATT, CDR2 SNEGSKA, per germline (reference sequence). In DNA, the CDR3 is TGCAGTGCTAGCGCTGGGACTAGCGGGAGTTGGTACAATGAGCAGTTCTTC. Its translation: CSASAGTSGSWYNEQFF.

This clonotype was counted ten times or more. The chain joins TRBV6-5 to TRBJ1-1; 7 nucleotides align to TRBD1. Unmatched junction bases numbered 6, after V lost 0 bases and J lost 5 bases. In germline, CDR1 is MNHEY, CDR2 SVGAGI. The CDR3 totals 15 residues. This CDR3 reads CASSYSWTGGTEAFF. The CDR3 nucleotides are TGTGCCAGCAGTTACTCCTGGACAGGCGGAACTGAAGCTTTCTTT.

There are a few counts of this clonotype. The CDR3 sequence is CASSQGGDPGNEQFF. The CDR3 DNA reads as TGCGCCAGCAGCCAAGGGGGGGACCCGGGGAATGAGCAGTTCTTC. The chain links TRBV4-3 to TRBJ2-1, with TRBD2 as a possible D gene (6 bases). V was trimmed by 1 base and J by 7 bases, leaving 14 bases between them. The CDR3 consists of 15 residues. Germline CDR1 and CDR2: LGHNA and YSLEER.

This sequence joins TRBV7-4 and TRBJ2-5, with D unresolved. Between the trimmed V and J ends, which lost 5 bases and 8 bases, there was a span of 21 bases. The CDR3 contains 15 residues. Germline V lookup: CDR1 SGHVT, CDR2 SQSDAQ. The CDR3 DNA reads as TGTGCCAGCAGCCAAGGTTGGGTTTGTGGTAATACCCAGTACTTC. This gives the protein CASSQGWVCGNTQYF.